The T cell receptor beta chain under discussion was sequenced for a study of response to subunit inactivated influenza vaccine. The study, taken as a whole, reports: Authors suggested each seasonal influenza vaccination recruits few new T cells.

This clonotype turned up a few times. Antigen unknown. Deletions cut 3 bases from V and 3 bases from J, with 15 bases between. Germline V lookup: CDR1 LGHNA, CDR2 YNFKEQ. CDR3 length equals 16 residues. TCRdb called the RT-PCR reads again in MiXCR, with one record for every CDR3 protein. This table has 700,000 to 800,000 distinct CDR3 sequences, about a fifth appearing once. The sequence was obtained from a man aged 50 or older who received an inactivated influenza vaccine. Specimen: PBMCs from blood, collected 4 to 6 days after vaccination. This sequence joins TRBV4-2 and TRBJ2-1; the D gene is possibly TRBD2 (6 bases). In DNA form, the CDR3 reads TGTGCCAGCAGCCAGGGTGCTTCGGGGGTCTACAATGAGCAGTTCTTC. It yields the protein CASSQGASGVYNEQFF.